What follows are 24 T cell receptor beta chains derived from one specimen sequenced in a study of technical replicates of blood from several donors. Assay: immunoSEQ multiplex PCR; the TCRdb copy retains only in-frame clones and omits some. Among about 12,000 clones, 90% to 95% were seen once, and the ten largest hold roughly 6.7%. The specimen sequenced was PBMCs. Every receptor here comes from a human donor in good health.

DNA of the CDR3: TGCGCCAGCAGCGAGGGACTAGCGGGACCTCACACAGATACGCAGTATTTT. Protein: CASSEGLAGPHTDTQYF. V usage is TRBV5-1 and J usage is TRBJ2-3; 13 bases align to TRBD2. Germline CDR1 and CDR2: SGHRS and YFSETQ. This CDR3 contains 17 residues. Trimming cost V 4 bases and J 2 bases; bases outside gene matches: 7.

The chain combines TRBV6-1 with TRBJ2-7, with D possibly matching TRBD1 (5 bases). CDR3 length: 12 amino acids. Germline CDR1 is MNHNS and CDR2 is SASEGT. Trimming removed 8 bases at V and 3 bases at J, with 11 bases between. CDR3 amino acids: CASSVGHYEQYF. The CDR3 DNA sequence: TGTGCCAGCTCCGTAGGACACTACGAGCAGTACTTC.

The rearrangement joins TRBV5-5 to TRBJ2-7, with D possibly matching TRBD1 (6 bases). Germline values: CDR1 SGHKS, CDR2 YYEKEE (reference sequence). This CDR3 region has 14 residues. V lost 0 bases and J lost 0, with 7 bases in between. The CDR3 coding sequence is TGTGCCAGCAGCTTGGAAGGGGGCTCCTACGAGCAGTACTTC. It yields the protein CASSLEGGSYEQYF.

The V gene is TRBV28, the J gene TRBJ1-5; TRBD1 is a possible D gene (6 bases). This CDR3 has 14 residues. V shed 7 bases and J shed 7 bases, with 17 bases lying between them. Germline CDR1 and CDR2: MDHEN and SYDVKM. The CDR3 DNA is TGTGCCAGCACTCTCACAGGGAAGGGGCAGCCCCAGCATTTT. This encodes CASTLTGKGQPQHF.

The chain is built from TRBV21-1 and TRBJ2-4; TRBD1 is the table's D call and was not checked against the DNA. TRBV21-1 is described as a pseudogene. The CDR3 loop spans 15 amino acids. The CDR3 sequence is CASSRDRVAKNIQYF. The DNA of the CDR3 is TGTGCCAGCAGCAGGGACAGGGTAGCCAAAAACATTCAGTACTTC.

The chain links TRBV5-1 to TRBJ2-1, with D tentatively TRBD2 (6 bases). The CDR3 extends over 14 amino acids. Trimming cost V 1 base and J 8 bases, with 13 bases left between them. Germline values: CDR1 SGHRS, CDR2 YFSETQ. The DNA of the CDR3 is TGCGCCAGCAGCTTGACGGGAGAGAACCATGAGCAGTTCTTC. The encoded protein is CASSLTGENHEQFF.

The CDR3 DNA sequence: TGTGCCACCCGGGGTCGGAACGAGCGTGAAGCTTTCTTT. Encoded protein: CATRGRNEREAFF. The V call is TRBV15, the J call TRBJ1-1; D unclear. V dropped 8 bases and J dropped 7 bases, with 17 bases sitting between them. CDR3 length: 13 residues. The germline V gene encodes CDR1 LNHNV and CDR2 YYDKDF (reference sequence).

J is TRBJ1-5 and V is TRBV5-8, with TRBD1 matching over 9 bases. The CDR3 has 15 residues. From germline, CDR1 is SGHTS and CDR2 YDEGEE. V lost 0 bases to trimming and J lost 5 bases; unmatched junction nucleotides: 3. The CDR3 spells CASSLAGQGYQPQHF. DNA of the CDR3: TGTGCCAGCAGCTTGGCGGGACAGGGATATCAGCCCCAGCATTTT.

V is TRBV5-6 and J is TRBJ2-3; TRBD2 matches at 11 bases. Germline-derived CDR1 and CDR2 are SGHDT and YYEEEE. V lost 3 bases and J lost 3; bases outside the gene matches: 6. There are 16 residues in the CDR3. CDR3 sequence: CASSWWGTSGTDTQYF. The CDR3 DNA sequence: TGTGCCAGCAGCTGGTGGGGGACTAGCGGAACAGATACGCAGTATTTT.

This chain links TRBV30 with TRBJ2-3; D unclear. Germline CDR1 reads GTSNPN; CDR2 reads SVGIG (reference sequence). V gave up 0 bases and J gave up 5 bases, with 6 bases separating them. CDR3 size: 12 residues. The CDR3 is CAWSVRRDTQYF. The DNA of the CDR3 is TGTGCCTGGAGTGTACGTAGAGATACGCAGTATTTT.

This chain links TRBV7-6 with TRBJ2-1, with TRBD2 matching 15 bases. CDR3 length: 14 residues. Germline loops: CDR1 SGHVS, CDR2 FNYEAQ. The J segment lost 9 bases and the V segment lost 4 bases, leaving 1 base of the junction unmatched. The CDR3 sequence is CASSSGLAGGEQFF. Here the CDR3 DNA reads TGTGCCAGCAGCTCGGGACTAGCGGGGGGTGAGCAGTTCTTC.

This clone was recorded only once. The V and J genes are TRBV19 and TRBJ1-1; 7 bases map to TRBD1. The CDR3 extends over 11 amino acids. J lost 11 bases, V lost 4 bases, and 4 bases had no gene match. Germline CDR1 LNHDA, CDR2 SQIVND (reference sequence). CDR3 region: CASSTTGAAFF. For the CDR3, the DNA is TGTGCCAGTAGTACAACAGGGGCGGCTTTCTTT.

V and J are TRBV7-9 and TRBJ2-3; 8 bases align to TRBD1. Germline-derived CDR1 and CDR2 are SEHNR and FQNEAQ (reference sequence). V trimming: 1 base; J trimming: 8 bases; junction bases outside the gene matches: 20. The CDR3 contains 19 residues. The CDR3 sequence: CASSLGLAGGDLLVGTQYF. In DNA form, the CDR3 reads TGTGCCAGCAGCTTAGGGTTGGCAGGGGGCGACCTGCTAGTGGGTACGCAGTATTTT.

V usage is TRBV2 and J usage is TRBJ1-2; 8 nucleotides agree with TRBD1. Germline-derived CDR1 and CDR2 are SNHLY and FYNNEI. The CDR3 runs to 14 residues. Trimming at V came to 6 bases and at J to 6 bases, leaving 9 bases not matched to a gene. The CDR3 here is CASSGQGSFDGYTF. For the CDR3, the DNA is TGTGCCAGCAGCGGACAGGGTTCCTTTGATGGCTACACCTTC.

The V and J genes are TRBV2 and TRBJ2-7; TRBD1 agrees at 9 bases. Germline trimming cut 7 bases from V and 4 bases from J; bases unmatched to any gene: 8. The CDR3 runs 14 residues. The germline V gene has CDR1 SNHLY and CDR2 FYNNEI. For the CDR3, the DNA is TGTGCCAGCACCCAACAGGGGGCAAGTTACGAGCAGTACTTC. Translating gives CASTQQGASYEQYF.

The chain joins TRBV12-2 to TRBJ2-1; TRBD2 reflects the table's D call only, with no check against the DNA. TRBV12-2 is a recognized pseudogene. The CDR3 consists of 16 residues. CDR3 coding DNA: TGTGCAAGTCGCTTATGGGGACTAGGGTTCTACAATGAGCAGTTCTTC. Amino acid sequence: CASRLWGLGFYNEQFF.

The V call is TRBV27, the J call TRBJ2-1, with a possible D match to TRBD1 (5 bases). The CDR3 has 14 amino acids. The germline CDR1 and CDR2 sequences are MNHEY and SMNVEV (reference sequence). V was pared by 2 bases and J by 4 bases, with 9 bases between. The CDR3, as DNA: TGTGCCAGCAGTTTACAGGACATGTACAATGAGCAGTTCTTC. Encoded protein: CASSLQDMYNEQFF.

The chain uses TRBV10-3 and TRBJ2-5; a possible D gene is TRBD1 (5 bases). The CDR3 extends over 13 amino acids. Germline assignment: CDR1 ENHRY and CDR2 SYGVKD. The V end lost 10 bases, the J end lost 5 bases, and 17 bases lay between the germline ends. The CDR3 bases are TGTGCCACCCAGGATGTGGGGCGGGAGACCCAGTACTTC. Protein product: CATQDVGRETQYF.

J is TRBJ1-1 and V is TRBV30; unclear D gene. This CDR3 has 14 residues. Germline CDR1 reads GTSNPN; CDR2 reads SVGIG (reference sequence). V lost 0 bases, J lost 0 bases, and 8 bases lay in between. CDR3 sequence reads: CAWSVSSMNTEAFF. The DNA for the CDR3 is TGTGCCTGGAGTGTCTCTAGCATGAACACTGAAGCTTTCTTT.

The chain couples TRBV6-5 to TRBJ2-5; tentative D call: TRBD2 (5 bases). CDR1 and CDR2 from the germline V gene are MNHEY and SVGAGI. The V end lost 8 bases, the J end lost 2 bases, and 15 bases lay between the germline ends. The length of the CDR3 is 14 residues. CDR3 loop: CASLDGNRQETQYF. CDR3 coding DNA: TGTGCCAGCCTAGACGGGAACCGACAAGAGACCCAGTACTTC.

This clone showed up just once. This sequence joins TRBV4-1 and TRBJ1-1; possibly TRBD1 for D (6 bases). Germline-derived CDR1 and CDR2 are MGHRA and YSYEKL. Trimming stripped 3 bases from V and 8 bases from J, with 16 bases between. The CDR3 covers 14 residues. CDR3 nucleotides: TGCGCCAGCAGCCAGGAACGCCAGGGGCGCGAAGCTTTCTTT. It translates to CASSQERQGREAFF.

This chain uses TRBV11-2 with TRBJ1-3, with D perhaps matching TRBD1 (5 bases). Germline lookup yields CDR1 SGHAT and CDR2 FQNNGV. The V end was cut by 2 bases, the J end by 0 bases, with 8 bases between. The CDR3 spans 15 residues. CDR3 protein: CASSLRTNSGNTIYF. The CDR3 DNA reads as TGTGCCAGCAGCTTAAGGACAAACTCTGGAAACACCATATATTTT.

The V call is TRBV5-1, the J call TRBJ1-2; possibly TRBD1 for D (5 bases). This CDR3 is 14 amino acids long. The germline V gene has CDR1 SGHRS and CDR2 YFSETQ. V was pared by 2 bases and J by 4 bases, with 12 bases between. The DNA for the CDR3 is TGCGCCAGCAGCTTTGGAGGGGATGCCTATGGCTACACCTTC. It yields the protein CASSFGGDAYGYTF.

The chain carries TRBV5-1 and TRBJ1-4; D perhaps matches TRBD1 (6 bases). Germline-derived CDR1 and CDR2 are SGHRS and YFSETQ. This CDR3 is 15 amino acids long. Trimming removed 3 bases from V and 7 bases from J, with 16 bases in between. CDR3 nucleotides: TGCGCCAGCAGCTACGGGGGGGGCTGGAGTGAAAAACTGTTTTTT. Translated: CASSYGGGWSEKLFF.